Detailed here is one T cell receptor beta chain. Its antigen is still unknown. A read error may be the cause here, since a much bigger clone is one base away. The sample originates from a study of molecular identifiers for immune sequencing clone quantification. The study, taken as a whole, reports: Highly expanded clone sizes could be underestimated by identical TCR molecules sharing a barcode.

Sorted cells numbering roughly 19,000 to 1,100,000, with 10%, 30% or 50% RNA, yielded the naive CD8 libraries. The authors sorted naive CD8 T cells as CD8+CD4-CCR7+CD45RA+. For bulk TCR libraries, previously described methods and listed TCR primers were used. MiXCR was run by TCRdb on the PCR reads, yielding one entry per CDR3 protein. The repertoire consists of 350,000 or so distinct CDR3 sequences, with about 20% occurring once and the leading ten covering more than 0.8%. This clonotype was obtained from a human donor in good health. Some libraries in this study had Jurkat cell RNA spiked in. The sequencing input was naive CD8+ T cells from blood, with Jurkat cell RNA spiked in. As for subset: FACS-sorted CD8+CD4-CCR7+CD45RA+ naive T cells.

CDR3 nucleotides: TGCGCCAGCAGCCAGGCCGTACAGGGGGATAATGGCTACACCTTC. Translated: CASSQAVQGDNGYTF. The chain couples TRBV4-1 to TRBJ1-2; the match to TRBD1 covers 8 bases. The CDR3 consists of 15 residues. Germline-derived CDR1 and CDR2 are MGHRA and YSYEKL. J was trimmed by 6 bases and V by 3 bases; bases with no gene match: 9.